The subject of this entry is one TCR beta chain. The antigen remains unidentified. At one of its ends the junction is not consistent with the germline gene, which may arise from a read error. Only in-frame clones appear in the TCRdb table, and some are missing; sequencing was by immunoSEQ multiplex PCR. The sample lists 88,000 or so clones, approximately 85% occurring once. This CDR3 region has 14 residues. CDR1 is MNHNY, CDR2 SVGAGI, per germline (reference sequence). Time point of the sample: week 23, last vaccination. The study gave 300 ug of mutant IDH1 20-mer peptide per vaccine dose, with topical imiquimod. The data derive from a study of a mutant IDH1 vaccine in newly diagnosed glioma. Study details: Earlier care involved radiotherapy, temozolomide, or both, and the majority received both.

The material sequenced was PBMCs, taken from a glioma patient whose treatment included an IDH1 peptide vaccine. V usage is TRBV6-6 and J usage is TRBJ2-1; 7 bases map to TRBD2. This receptor was identified in a young man with glioma. Some clones in this sample may be carry-over from other donors' samples. The CDR3 reads CACSLADRYNEQFF. CDR3 coding DNA: TGTGCCTGCAGTCTAGCGGATCGTTACAATGAGCAGTTCTTC.